The entry below describes one TCR beta chain. Its antigen remains unknown. This specimen belongs to a study of human T cells and chemical hapten exposure. Whole-study findings and limits: DPC sensitization did not alter TCRs above 1 in 1000 frequency.

Trimming took 4 bases from V and 3 from J, leaving 22 bases between them. The CDR3 totals 18 residues. Per germline, CDR1 MGHRA and CDR2 YSYEKL. TCRdb called the RACE reads again in MiXCR, with one record for every CDR3 protein. This table holds under 300,000 distinct CDR3 sequences, about 9.4% found once. Time point described: pre-sensitization, week 0. The treatment: therapeutic diphenylcyclopropenone sensitization with weekly scalp DPC. This clonotype was obtained from a woman aged 35 to 49 with alopecia areata. Some clones in this sample may be carry-over from other donors' samples. Sequences were derived from whole blood, sampled in connection with sensitization to the hapten diphenylcyclopropenone (DPC). The chain uses TRBV4-1 and TRBJ2-1; D call uncertain. The CDR3 loop reads CASSLDPLLVLYYNEQFF. The CDR3 DNA follows: TGCGCCAGCAGCCTAGATCCTCTTCTTGTTCTATACTACAATGAGCAGTTCTTC.